Shown below are 21 T cell receptor beta chains from a single sample sequenced in a study of response to subunit inactivated influenza vaccine (dated by TCRdb to between 2018 and 2020). The library was generated by RT-PCR. Data came from an Illumina HiSeq 2500. Clones were called with MiXCR by TCRdb after fastp trimmed the public reads at Q25, and only in-frame beta chains were retained. Under each unique CDR3 protein, matching rows form one entry showing the most common genes and DNA. The sample table shows over 650,000 distinct CDR3 sequences, and roughly 18% are seen once. Roughly a tenth of the sample rests with the top ten. The starting material was PBMCs from blood, obtained about 5 days after vaccination. The receptors derive from a man aged 45 to 65 who received an inactivated influenza vaccine. Donor details come from another sample of the same person, matched by shared clones.

There are a few counts of this clonotype. The CDR3: CASSLVGAGIGPQHF. The CDR3 nucleotides read TGTGCCAGCAGTTTAGTCGGAGCGGGGATAGGGCCCCAGCATTTT. The chain recombines TRBV12-3 or TRBV12-4 with TRBJ1-5, with no clear D. The V end lost 1 base, the J end lost 9 bases, and 16 bases lay between the germline ends. The CDR3 covers 15 residues.

The V and J genes are TRBV7-3 and TRBJ2-5; D ambiguous. Germline-derived CDR1 and CDR2 are SGHTA and FQGTGA. This CDR3 has 11 amino acids. V was shortened by 1 base and J by 13 bases, with 10 bases between the two germline ends. The CDR3 nucleotides are TGTGCCAGCAGCTTAAGACCGCGGCCGTACTTC. Protein product: CASSLRPRPYF.

This clonotype was seen only a few times. The gene calls are TRBV18 and TRBJ1-6, with D perhaps matching TRBD1 (6 bases). V lost 2 bases and J 8 bases, leaving 13 bases between the germline ends. Looked up from germline, CDR1 is KGHSH and CDR2 is LQKENI. CDR3 length: 15 amino acids. The CDR3 coding sequence is TGTGCCAGCTCACCAGCGGGGGCGGATGATTCACCCCTCCACTTT. The encoded protein is CASSPAGADDSPLHF.

The V gene is TRBV20-1, the J gene TRBJ2-7; possibly TRBD1 or TRBD2 for D (6 bases each). The ends were cut back, 2 bases at V and 6 bases at J, with 17 bases in the middle. In germline, CDR1 is DFQATT, CDR2 SNEGSKA (reference sequence). CDR3 length: 14 residues. CDR3 loop: CSARWRGWDSEQYF. The CDR3 DNA reads as TGCAGTGCTAGATGGAGGGGGTGGGATTCCGAGCAGTACTTC.

The chain uses TRBV4-3 and TRBJ2-7, with D maybe TRBD1 (6 bases). The V and J ends lost 2 bases and 5 bases respectively, with 13 bases between them. The CDR3 spans 14 residues. The germline CDR1 and CDR2 sequences are LGHNA and YSLEER. In DNA, the CDR3 is TGCGCCAGCAGCCAAAATCTACAGGGCAACGAGCAGTACTTC. Its translation is CASSQNLQGNEQYF.

In its sample, this clonotype was seen many times. The chain joins TRBV6-1 to TRBJ2-5; D is possibly TRBD1 or TRBD2 (5 bases each). The germline CDR1 and CDR2 sequences are MNHNS and SASEGT. Trimming cost V 6 bases and J 5 bases, with 13 bases left between them. This CDR3 is 13 amino acids long. The CDR3 sequence is CASRRGSGETQYF. The DNA of the CDR3 is TGTGCCAGCAGGAGGGGATCGGGGGAGACCCAGTACTTC.

This clonotype was seen repeatedly, ten times or more. This chain uses TRBV7-2 with TRBJ2-7; no reliable D call. The CDR3 has 12 residues. CDR1 and CDR2 (germline): SGHTA, FQGNSA. The V and J ends lost 7 bases and 6 bases respectively, with 13 bases between them. CDR3 loop: CASTPAVSEQYF. In DNA form, the CDR3 reads TGTGCCAGCACCCCAGCCGTGAGCGAGCAGTACTTC.

This rearrangement joins TRBV30 to TRBJ2-7; 7 positions match TRBD1. Per germline, CDR1 GTSNPN and CDR2 SVGIG (reference sequence). This CDR3 is built from 11 residues. In DNA form, the CDR3 reads TGTGCGGGTCTACAGGGGTTCGAGCAGTACTTC. Its translation is CAGLQGFEQYF. Full variable domain (outside the CDR3, taken from reference TRBV30 and TRBJ2-7): SQTIHQWPATLVQPVGSPLSLECTVEGTSNPNLYWYRQAAGRGLQLLFYSVGIGQISSEVPQNLSASRPQDRQFILSSKKLLLSDSGFYLCAGLQGFEQYFGPGTRLTVT.

The CDR3 reads CASSRRQGSYNEQFF. CDR3 coding DNA: TGTGCCAGCAGCCGCAGACAGGGTTCCTACAATGAGCAGTTCTTC. The chain carries TRBV5-8 and TRBJ2-1; 7 nucleotides agree with TRBD1. The germline V gene has CDR1 SGHTS and CDR2 YDEGEE. This CDR3 has 15 residues. V shed 4 bases, J shed 1 base, and the junction held 5 bases outside the gene matches.

CDR3 bases: TGTGCCAGCTCACCCTCTCGAGGGCAAAGGGATGAGCAGTTCTTC. This encodes CASSPSRGQRDEQFF. The chain employs TRBV18 and TRBJ2-1, with a possible D match to TRBD2 (5 bases). This CDR3 is built from 15 residues. Per germline, CDR1 KGHSH and CDR2 LQKENI. The V end lost 3 bases, the J end lost 8 bases, and 17 bases lay between the germline ends.

In its sample, this clonotype was seen a few times. V usage is TRBV28 and J usage is TRBJ1-1; 10 bases fit TRBD1. CDR1 is MDHEN, CDR2 SYDVKM, per germline. The CDR3 covers 15 residues. Trimming cost V 4 bases and J 6 bases; bases outside gene matches: 8. The CDR3, as DNA: TGTGCCAGCAGTTATACCGGGACAGGGGTCCCTGAAGCTTTCTTT. This translates into CASSYTGTGVPEAFF.

The V call is TRBV20-1, the J call TRBJ1-5; tentative D call: TRBD1 (5 bases). Looked up from germline, CDR1 is DFQATT and CDR2 is SNEGSKA (reference sequence). CDR3 length: 14 amino acids. Trimming left V 6 bases short and J 7 bases short, with 19 bases between. This CDR3 is CSATLPGFGQPQHF. In nucleotides, the CDR3 is TGCAGTGCCACTCTCCCAGGGTTTGGACAGCCCCAGCATTTT.

The chain is built from TRBV10-3 and TRBJ2-7; tentatively, D is TRBD1 (5 bases). Trimming pared 4 bases from V and 2 bases from J, leaving 15 bases between. Germline V gives CDR1 ENHRY, CDR2 SYGVKD. The CDR3 sequence is 15 residues long. CDR3 sequence reads: CAISGVRQGTYEQYF. CDR3 in DNA: TGTGCCATCAGTGGAGTTCGTCAGGGCACCTACGAGCAGTACTTC.

This clonotype has just a few counts. J is TRBJ2-1 and V is TRBV5-1; 8 bases match TRBD2. CDR1 and CDR2 (germline): SGHRS, YFSETQ. Germline trimming cut 4 bases from V and 9 bases from J; bases unmatched to any gene: 15. The CDR3 length is 16 residues. The CDR3 sequence: CASSPRQAGTSFEQFF. The CDR3 DNA sequence: TGCGCCAGCAGCCCCAGACAAGCCGGGACTAGTTTTGAGCAGTTCTTC.

This clonotype was picked up a small number of times. This chain joins TRBV20-1 and TRBJ2-5; D perhaps matches TRBD2 (6 bases). V lost 3 bases, J lost 4 bases, and 18 bases lay in between. This CDR3 comprises 15 residues. Germline loops: CDR1 DFQATT, CDR2 SNEGSKA (reference sequence). The CDR3 loop is CSASRGELVGETQYF. CDR3 in DNA: TGCAGTGCTAGCCGCGGGGAGTTGGTTGGAGAGACCCAGTACTTC.

The rearrangement joins TRBV27 to TRBJ2-1; TRBD2 agrees at 7 bases. The CDR3 runs 16 residues. After removal of 0 bases from V and 15 bases from J, the junction contained 17 bases not matched to a gene. Germline CDR1 is MNHEY and CDR2 is SMNVEV (reference sequence). CDR3: CASSLSLGGGKRPLFF. CDR3 DNA sequence: TGTGCCAGCAGTTTATCGTTGGGGGGGGGTAAGAGACCTTTGTTCTTC.

This clonotype has a handful of counts. The genes are TRBV7-2 and TRBJ2-1; D not resolved. The germline V gene encodes CDR1 SGHTA and CDR2 FQGNSA. V was shortened by 5 bases and J by 6 bases, with 14 bases between the two germline ends. CDR3 length equals 14 residues. The chain's CDR3 is CASSPWVWPNEQFF. CDR3 nucleotides: TGTGCCAGCAGCCCCTGGGTCTGGCCCAATGAGCAGTTCTTC.

This clonotype has only a few counts. V is TRBV7-2 and J is TRBJ1-1, with D hard to call. Deletions cut 1 base from V and 2 bases from J, with 8 bases between. Germline V CDR1 and CDR2: SGHTA, FQGNSA. The CDR3 has 14 amino acids. The CDR3 reads CASSLVPRNTEAFF. As DNA, the CDR3 is TGTGCCAGCAGCTTAGTCCCTAGAAACACTGAAGCTTTCTTT.

There are a few counts of this clonotype. This sequence joins TRBV15 and TRBJ2-5; D perhaps matches TRBD2 (5 bases). V was cut by 3 bases and J by 1 base, with 12 bases left in between. Germline loops: CDR1 LNHNV, CDR2 YYDKDF (reference sequence). The CDR3 totals 15 residues. The CDR3 reads CATSRWAGTQETQYF. DNA for the CDR3: TGTGCCACCAGCAGGTGGGCGGGTACCCAAGAGACCCAGTACTTC.

The chain links TRBV6-2 or TRBV6-3 to TRBJ2-7; D possibly corresponds to TRBD2 (6 bases). Looked up from germline, CDR1 is MNHEY and CDR2 is SVGEGT. Trimming left V 6 bases short and J 0 bases short, with 9 bases between. The CDR3 length is 13 residues. The CDR3 sequence is CASREGISYEQYF. The CDR3 bases are TGTGCCAGCAGGGAGGGCATCTCCTACGAGCAGTACTTC.

The genes are TRBV5-1 and TRBJ2-3; TRBD1 matches at 8 bases. The CDR3 spans 14 residues. The trim removed 4 bases at V and 5 bases at J, leaving 6 bases unmatched. Germline assignment: CDR1 SGHRS and CDR2 YFSETQ. The CDR3 DNA follows: TGCGCCAGCAGCCCAGGGGGCCTTGGAGATACGCAGTATTTT. Translating it yields CASSPGGLGDTQYF.